These T cell receptor beta chains were read from a single sample in a study of cytomegalovirus exposure and HLA in healthy donors. Clones were sequenced by immunoSEQ multiplex PCR, and TCRdb holds only the in-frame ones, with some missing. Of 200,000 to 250,000 clones listed, approximately 81% are singletons. The material sequenced was PBMCs. All receptors come from a man aged 25-45 years in good health and CMV-seronegative. Each CDR3 is given with its conserved first and last residue. D genes are given only for firm matches.

TRBJ1-5 | NA | TRBV7-6 | CASSLDMSNQPQHF
TRBJ1-2 | TRBD1 | TRBV10-2 | CASSAVPGGIANYGYTF
TRBJ2-3 | NA | TRBV11-2 | CASSAVAGLPDTQYF
TRBJ2-5 | TRBD1 | TRBV11-3 | CASSQGPRDRGSETQYF
TRBJ1-1 | TRBD1 | TRBV4-3 | CASSPDRGRNTEAFF
TRBJ2-2 | TRBD2 | TRBV9 | CASNPGLVSTGELFF
TRBJ2-7 | TRBD1 | TRBV5-1 | CASSAQPGQGAYEQYF
TRBJ1-1 | TRBD1 | TRBV12-5 | CASGSNPPQDRYEAFF
TRBJ1-3 | NA | TRBV29-1 | CSASAAARGNTIYF
TRBJ2-4 | NA | TRBV6-5 | CASSPYGQGKNIQYF
TRBJ1-5 | NA | TRBV10-2 | CASRDFLYQPQHF
TRBJ2-1 | TRBD1 | TRBV28 | CASRTYRDRGNEQFF
TRBJ1-1 | NA | TRBV10-3 | CAIKKDSMNTEAFF
TRBJ2-7 | TRBD2 | TRBV9 | CASSPRGGNYEQYF
TRBJ2-5 | TRBD2 | TRBV7-3 | CASSPSGDGETQYF
TRBJ1-2 | TRBD1 | TRBV7-2 | CASSLLGRGHTYDGYTF
TRBJ1-1 | NA | TRBV6-1 | CASRAEGNTEAFF
TRBJ1-2 | NA | TRBV6-1 | CASSEIGEYGYTF
TRBJ2-5 | NA | TRBV20-1 | CSARFGETQYF
TRBJ2-7 | TRBD1 | TRBV2 | CASMRTGVYEQYF
TRBJ1-2 | TRBD1 | TRBV6-5 | CASSKTGDIYGYTF
TRBJ2-2 | NA | TRBV5-4 | CASSLGDDTGELFF
TRBJ1-6 | NA | TRBV12-1 | CASAKPGQYNSPLHF
TRBJ2-7 | TRBD1 | TRBV6-6 | CASSNGQGHSYEQYF
TRBJ1-2 | NA | TRBV4-1 | CASSQGGTQRYGYTF
TRBJ2-1 | NA | TRBV5-4 | CASSWGVDSYNEQFF
TRBJ2-7 | TRBD1 | TRBV10-3 | CAISETGGDHEQYF
TRBJ2-1 | NA | TRBV2 | CASSEEGWHEQFF
TRBJ2-2 | NA | TRBV10-1 | CASSSGDTGELFF
TRBJ1-1 | TRBD1 | TRBV11-2 | CASSKGQGMNTEAFF
TRBJ2-3 | TRBD2 | TRBV7-2 | CASSLSGGSYDTQYF
TRBJ2-4 | TRBD1 | TRBV18 | CASSPQGTGAKNIQYF
TRBJ2-3 | TRBD2 | TRBV10-3 | CAISGLAGGPGDTQYF
TRBJ1-1 | NA | TRBV5-1 | CASSTRPPGANTEAFF
TRBJ1-1 | NA | TRBV25-1 | CASSETVRNTEAFF
TRBJ1-6 | TRBD1 | TRBV16 | CASSHGGTGRSPLHF